The T cell receptor (beta chain) under discussion was sequenced for a study of blood T cell repertoires in COVID-19. Germline loops: CDR1 MDHEN, CDR2 SYDVKM. This CDR3 has 16 amino acids. V was cut by 6 bases and J by 1 base, with 15 bases left in between. As processed by the authors: For nucleated cells, counts were estimated from reference gene primer amplification. Produced via immunoSEQ multiplex PCR; TCRdb's table is partial and in-frame only. V, J and clone size derive from that table, while D and trimming were established from the DNA sequence. The sample gives about 250,000 clones, 79% of which show up once; around 4.1% is in the top ten.

This chain links TRBV28 with TRBJ2-2; D gene ambiguous. Source material: peripheral blood. The clonotype originates from a woman aged 40 to 55 with active or convalescent COVID-19. The CDR3 here is CASRTRMTRNTGELFF. CDR3 nucleotides: TGTGCCAGCAGAACTCGAATGACAAGGAACACCGGGGAGCTGTTTTTT.